This TCR beta chain is drawn from a study of CD8 T cells in Susac syndrome. The patients serving as multiple sclerosis controls were treatment-naive. They had stable or active relapsing-remitting disease and fulfilled revised McDonald criteria. TEMRA cells were FACS-enriched and CD8+ and CD4+ T cells negatively isolated. This clonotype was found a few times. This CDR3 is built from 13 residues. Germline V gene sequence: CDR1 SGHTA, CDR2 FQGNSA. The J segment lost 7 bases and the V segment lost 5 bases, leaving 6 bases of the junction unmatched. The RNA input was about 0.45 to 1 ug, and it was reverse transcribed with random hexamers. immunoSEQ multiplex PCR amplified TCR beta CDR3 across 54 Vbeta, 13 Jbeta. TCRdb recomputed calls from the immunoSEQ multiplex PCR reads with MiXCR, one row per CDR3 protein. Of approximately 200,000 distinct CDR3 sequences in the sample, almost 96% were seen once.

Specimen: CD4+ T cells from PBMCs. This rearrangement joins TRBV7-2 to TRBJ2-7; 9 nucleotides match TRBD1. This TCR was recovered from a human donor with multiple sclerosis. CDR3 amino acids: CASSPRTGVEQYF. CDR3 nucleotide sequence: TGTGCCAGCAGCCCACGGACAGGGGTTGAGCAGTACTTC. Looking up the rest from reference TRBV7-2 and TRBJ2-7 gives the full variable domain: GAGVSQSPSNKVTEKGKDVELRCDPISGHTALYWYRQSLGQGLEFLIYFQGNSAPDKSGLPSDRFSAERTGGSVSTLTIQRTQQEDSAVYLCASSPRTGVEQYFGPGTRLTVT.